This record looks at one TCR beta chain sequence and its context. Its antigen is unknown. This CDR3 is built from 12 residues. Germline CDR1 and CDR2: SGHRS and YFSETQ. The V and J ends lost 4 bases and 6 bases, in that order; junction bases with no gene match: 3. This record belongs to a study of T cell responses to AZD1222 COVID-19 vaccine. Study findings and constraints: Only a handful of people who got AZD1222 tested seropositive at baseline. White British donors predominated, females outnumbered males, and clonal diversity was possibly underestimated. Increases in Spike-specific TCR breadth and depth were seen after two AZD1222 doses.

Here immunoSEQ multiplex PCR was the method, and the copy in TCRdb shows in-frame clones only, minus some. The sample records approximately 100,000 clones, 90% being singletons. The chain links TRBV5-1 to TRBJ1-1; 7 bases line up with TRBD1. The source of this sequence is an adult who received the AZD1222 COVID-19 vaccine. This specimen consisted of peripheral blood, obtained 28 days after the second AZD1222 dose. The CDR3 sequence is CASSTGQAEAFF. CDR3 DNA sequence: TGCGCCAGCAGCACAGGACAGGCTGAAGCTTTCTTT.